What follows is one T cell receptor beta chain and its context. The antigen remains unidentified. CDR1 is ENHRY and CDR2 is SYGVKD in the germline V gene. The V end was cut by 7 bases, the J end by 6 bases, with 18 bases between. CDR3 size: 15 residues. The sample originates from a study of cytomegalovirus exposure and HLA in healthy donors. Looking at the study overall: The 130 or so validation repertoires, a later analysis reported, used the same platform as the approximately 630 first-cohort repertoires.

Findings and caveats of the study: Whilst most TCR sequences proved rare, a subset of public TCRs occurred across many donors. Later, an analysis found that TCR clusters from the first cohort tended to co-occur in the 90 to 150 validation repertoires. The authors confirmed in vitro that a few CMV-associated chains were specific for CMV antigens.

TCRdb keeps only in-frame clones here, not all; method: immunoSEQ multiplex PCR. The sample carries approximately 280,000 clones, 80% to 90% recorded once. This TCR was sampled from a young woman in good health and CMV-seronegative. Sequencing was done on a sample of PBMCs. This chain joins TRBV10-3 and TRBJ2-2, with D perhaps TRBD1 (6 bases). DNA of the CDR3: TGTGCCATCACTGAAACATACAGGGAATCCGGGGAGCTGTTTTTT. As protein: CAITETYRESGELFF.